The next 32 T cell receptor beta chains were all read from a single sample in a study of lymphopenia after photon versus proton radiotherapy. Profiled with immunoSEQ multiplex PCR; TCRdb holds only in-frame clones, not every one. The sample gives tens of thousands of clones, 84% of which show up once; about 14% is in the top ten. This material consisted of peripheral blood, taken from a patient treated with proton-based radiotherapy. The receptors stem from a woman in her 70s with pancreatic cancer.

The gene calls are TRBV28 and TRBJ1-5, with D possibly TRBD1 on 6 matching bases. CDR3 length: 14 residues. With 6 bases removed from V and 4 bases from J, the gap between germline ends came to 13 bases. Per the germline V gene, CDR1 is MDHEN and CDR2 is SYDVKM. CDR3: CASSYLRGNQPQHF. The CDR3 DNA reads as TGTGCCAGCAGCTACCTCAGGGGAAATCAGCCCCAGCATTTT.

This chain joins TRBV10-3 and TRBJ1-1, with 8 bases fitting TRBD1. CDR1 and CDR2 from the germline V gene are ENHRY and SYGVKD. This CDR3 has 14 residues. After removal of 10 bases from V and 0 bases from J, the junction contained 7 bases not matched to a gene. The CDR3 DNA reads TGTGCCACCACAGGACAGGGAATGAACACTGAAGCTTTCTTT. Protein sequence: CATTGQGMNTEAFF.

J is TRBJ1-5 and V is TRBV7-2; 7 nucleotides agree with TRBD1. The CDR3 is made up of 15 amino acids. Germline V gene data show CDR1 as SGHTA and CDR2 as FQGNSA. V gave up 5 bases and J gave up 6 bases; unmatched junction bases: 10. The CDR3: CASSPTTGTTQPQHF. The DNA for the CDR3 is TGTGCCAGCAGCCCCACGACAGGGACCACTCAGCCCCAGCATTTT.

This chain joins TRBV19 and TRBJ1-1; D is unclear. The CDR3 runs 14 residues. Per germline, CDR1 LNHDA and CDR2 SQIVND (reference sequence). V gave up 4 bases and J gave up 4 bases, with 13 bases separating them. This CDR3 reads CASSTFLGSTEAFF. CDR3 bases: TGTGCCAGTAGTACTTTTTTGGGGAGCACTGAAGCTTTCTTT.

In DNA form, the CDR3 reads TGTGCCAGCAGTCCTGTTTCGAAGGGACAGTTTACTTCACCCCTCCACTTT. Its protein is CASSPVSKGQFTSPLHF. V and J are TRBV28 and TRBJ1-6; 7 bases are a match to TRBD1. V lost 5 bases to trimming and J lost 9 bases; unmatched junction nucleotides: 16. The CDR3 has 17 residues. From germline, CDR1 is MDHEN and CDR2 SYDVKM.

The chain joins TRBV6-6 to TRBJ2-7; D gene uncertain. This CDR3 is 11 amino acids long. Trimming cost V 8 bases and J 6 bases, with 11 bases left between them. Germline-derived CDR1 and CDR2 are MNHNY and SVGAGI (reference sequence). The CDR3 sequence is CASRSPGEQYF. As DNA, the CDR3 is TGTGCCAGCCGGTCCCCGGGCGAGCAGTACTTC.

The chain is built from TRBV11-2 and TRBJ2-5; no clear D. CDR3 length: 14 residues. V lost 1 base and J lost 2, with 8 bases in between. Germline lookup yields CDR1 SGHAT and CDR2 FQNNGV. The CDR3 here is CASSLGTRQETQYF. Here the CDR3 DNA reads TGTGCCAGCAGCTTAGGGACCAGACAAGAGACCCAGTACTTC.

The J gene is TRBJ2-3, the V gene TRBV18; D is perhaps TRBD2 (5 bases). Trimming removed 2 bases from V and 3 bases from J, with 9 bases in between. CDR3 length equals 14 residues. CDR1 is KGHSH and CDR2 is LQKENI in the germline V gene. The CDR3 sequence: CASSPVEATDTQYF. The CDR3 coding sequence is TGTGCCAGCTCACCAGTGGAGGCAACAGATACGCAGTATTTT.

This rearrangement joins TRBV7-8 to TRBJ2-1; TRBD2 matches at 13 bases. Germline CDR1 reads SGHVS; CDR2 reads FQNEAQ. The V segment lost 3 bases and the J segment 7 bases; nucleotides outside the gene matches: 6. The length of the CDR3 is 16 residues. The CDR3 loop reads CASSLGLAGSSNEQFF. The DNA for the CDR3 is TGTGCCAGCAGCTTGGGACTAGCGGGATCGTCTAATGAGCAGTTCTTC.

The chain uses TRBV27 and TRBJ2-1; 12 nucleotides align to TRBD2. The CDR3 runs to 19 residues. V shed 2 bases, J shed 9 bases, and the junction held 17 bases outside the gene matches. Germline V lookup: CDR1 MNHEY, CDR2 SMNVEV (reference sequence). The CDR3 DNA follows: TGTGCCAGCAGTTTAATTCTAGCGGGAGGGCCCGTCGCGCATCGTGAGCAGTTCTTC. Encoded protein: CASSLILAGGPVAHREQFF.

This chain uses TRBV14 with TRBJ2-1, with D maybe TRBD1 (6 bases). V was cut by 0 bases and J by 4 bases, with 10 bases left in between. In germline, CDR1 is SGHDN, CDR2 FVKESK. The CDR3 length is 15 residues. The CDR3 DNA reads TGTGCCAGCAGCCAAGATCAGGGGAGTTACAATGAGCAGTTCTTC. It is translated as CASSQDQGSYNEQFF.

The genes are TRBV19 and TRBJ2-3; 12 positions match TRBD2. CDR3 length: 19 residues. The germline CDR1 and CDR2 sequences are LNHDA and SQIVND (reference sequence). V shed 5 bases and J 1 base; nucleotides not matched to a gene: 13. The CDR3 is CASSDQPILAGGGTDTQYF. The CDR3 DNA reads TGTGCCAGTAGTGACCAACCTATACTAGCGGGAGGAGGCACAGATACGCAGTATTTT.

The J gene is TRBJ2-7, the V gene TRBV19; 8 bases match TRBD2. Trimming took 7 bases from V and 1 from J; bases not matched to a gene: 9. Germline CDR1 is LNHDA and CDR2 is SQIVND (reference sequence). This CDR3 has 15 amino acids. CDR3 DNA: TGTGCCAGTAATTCTCTAGCGGGCCCGTCCTACGAGCAGTACTTC. This translates into CASNSLAGPSYEQYF.

The gene calls are TRBV11-3 and TRBJ1-2, with D maybe TRBD1 (6 bases). With 3 bases removed from V and 0 bases from J, the gap between germline ends came to 11 bases. This CDR3 is 15 amino acids long. Germline CDR1 SGHNT, CDR2 YENEEA. The CDR3 sequence: CASSLLAGANYGYTF. The CDR3 DNA sequence: TGTGCCAGCAGCTTGTTGGCAGGGGCTAACTATGGCTACACCTTC. The variable domain in full, completed from reference TRBV11-3 and TRBJ1-2, reads EAGVVQSPRYKIIEKKQPVAFWCNPISGHNTLYWYLQNLGQGPELLIRYENEEAVDDSQLPKDRFSAERLKGVDSTLKIQPAELGDSAVYLCASSLLAGANYGYTFGSGTRLTVV.

This rearrangement joins TRBV28 to TRBJ1-3; 7 bases agree with TRBD1. V lost 3 bases to trimming and J lost 4 bases; unmatched junction nucleotides: 21. CDR1 is MDHEN, CDR2 SYDVKM, per germline. This CDR3 is 20 amino acids long. CDR3 sequence (DNA): TGTGCCAGCAGTTTTGGGTCGGCGGGACAGTTCCGCTTCTTCGGAAACACCATATATTTT. This translates into CASSFGSAGQFRFFGNTIYF.

This clone was detected only a few times. The chain employs TRBV10-1 and TRBJ1-1, with D possibly being TRBD1 (5 bases). CDR1 and CDR2 (germline): WNHNN, SYGVQD (reference sequence). Trimming removed 4 bases at V and 3 bases at J, with 18 bases between. The CDR3 is made up of 16 amino acids. CDR3 residues: CASSVGDRAADTEAFF. The CDR3 DNA is TGCGCCAGCAGTGTAGGGGACCGGGCGGCAGACACTGAAGCTTTCTTT.

This chain links TRBV11-3 with TRBJ1-4; TRBD1 is a possible D gene (6 bases). The CDR3 is 15 amino acids. The V gene's germline CDR1 is SGHNT and CDR2 YENEEA. Trimming cost V 4 bases and J 4 bases, with 13 bases left between them. The CDR3 is CASSYKDRFNEKLFF. The CDR3 DNA follows: TGTGCCAGCAGCTATAAAGACAGGTTTAATGAAAAACTGTTTTTT.

The genes are TRBV28 and TRBJ2-7; D may be TRBD1 (8 bases). Trimming took 6 bases from V and 4 from J, leaving 16 bases between them. CDR1 is MDHEN, CDR2 SYDVKM, per germline. The CDR3 runs 14 residues. The CDR3 DNA reads TGTGCCAGCAGGCGGACAGGGAGGGGTTACGAGCAGTACTTC. Amino acids: CASRRTGRGYEQYF.

This clone showed up just once. The chain has TRBV18 and TRBJ2-3, with D unresolved. The CDR3 contains 11 residues. V dropped 5 bases and J dropped 6 bases, with 6 bases sitting between them. Germline CDR1 is KGHSH and CDR2 is LQKENI. The chain's CDR3 is CASSIRDTQYF. The CDR3 region has the DNA TGTGCCAGCTCAATCCGGGATACGCAGTATTTT.

CDR3 sequence (DNA): TGTGCAAGTCGCTTAGTCTGCGGATGGACTAGCGGGAGTTGGGGATCCTACAATGAGCAGTTCTTC. Translated, it gives CASRLVCGWTSGSWGSYNEQFF. This rearrangement joins TRBV12-2 to TRBJ2-1; the tabulated D call, TRBD2, remains unverified against the DNA. TRBV12-2 has pseudogene status. There are 22 residues in the CDR3.

The V gene is TRBV28, the J gene TRBJ1-2, with a tentative D call TRBD1 (5 bases). Germline V gene data show CDR1 as MDHEN and CDR2 as SYDVKM. Trimming took off 4 bases at V and 5 bases at J, with 20 bases between the two ends. The CDR3 runs to 16 residues. The CDR3 here is CASSSGAGLRSYGYTF. The CDR3 DNA is TGTGCCAGCAGTTCTGGGGCTGGCCTCCGGTCGTATGGCTACACCTTC.

This chain uses TRBV12-5 with TRBJ2-7; 10 nucleotides agree with TRBD1. V lost 3 bases and J lost 0; bases outside the gene matches: 5. In germline, CDR1 is LGHNT, CDR2 FRNRAP. The CDR3 runs 16 residues. The CDR3 DNA reads as TGTGCTAGTGGTTTCTCCCGGGACAGGGGCTCCTACGAGCAGTACTTC. This translates into CASGFSRDRGSYEQYF.

This clone was detected only once. This chain connects TRBV9 to TRBJ1-4; no reliable D call. This CDR3 has 12 amino acids. Looked up from germline, CDR1 is SGDLS and CDR2 is YYNGEE. The ends were cut back, 0 bases at V and 12 bases at J, with 9 bases in the middle. The CDR3 protein is CASSVGGRQLFF. Here the CDR3 DNA reads TGTGCCAGCAGCGTAGGGGGTAGGCAACTGTTTTTT.

This CDR3 is CASSLDHPGSLAKNIQYF. CDR3 nucleotides: TGTGCCAGCAGTTTAGATCATCCCGGGAGCCTAGCCAAAAACATTCAGTACTTC. V usage is TRBV27 and J usage is TRBJ2-4; TRBD2 might be the D (6 bases). V dropped 2 bases and J dropped 0 bases, with 17 bases sitting between them. The germline V gene has CDR1 MNHEY and CDR2 SMNVEV (reference sequence). CDR3 length: 18 amino acids.

The J gene is TRBJ2-7, the V gene TRBV12-5; no clear D gene. V shed 2 bases and J shed 0 bases, with 14 bases lying between them. CDR3 length: 16 amino acids. CDR1 LGHNT and CDR2 FRNRAP come from the germline V gene. The CDR3 sequence: CASGLPPTASSYEQYF. Here the CDR3 DNA reads TGTGCTAGTGGTTTGCCGCCGACGGCCAGCTCCTACGAGCAGTACTTC.

V and J are TRBV4-2 and TRBJ1-5, with 10 nucleotides matching TRBD1. Germline V gene lookup returns CDR1 LGHNA and CDR2 YNFKEQ. J was trimmed by 7 bases and V by 5 bases; bases with no gene match: 8. This CDR3 comprises 15 residues. This chain's CDR3 is CASSRGTGERQPQHF. Written as DNA, the CDR3 is TGTGCCAGCAGCAGAGGGACAGGGGAAAGGCAGCCCCAGCATTTT.

Here the CDR3 DNA reads TGTGCCAGCAGCCCCGAAGCGGGAGGCACTGAAGCTTTCTTT. Translating it yields CASSPEAGGTEAFF. The chain combines TRBV7-8 with TRBJ1-1; D gene ambiguous. V gave up 5 bases and J gave up 4 bases, with 14 bases separating them. The germline V gene has CDR1 SGHVS and CDR2 FQNEAQ. The CDR3 is 14 amino acids.

This clone has only one observation. The chain couples TRBV7-9 to TRBJ1-4, with D perhaps matching TRBD1 (5 bases). The CDR3 is 17 residues long. The germline CDR1 and CDR2 sequences are SEHNR and FQNEAQ (reference sequence). Deletions cut 2 bases from V and 3 bases from J, with 16 bases between. This CDR3 reads CASSLTEMVGANEKLFF. CDR3 coding DNA: TGTGCCAGCAGCTTAACCGAGATGGTAGGGGCTAATGAAAAACTGTTTTTT.

This chain uses TRBV11-2 with TRBJ1-3; 10 bases map to TRBD1. V dropped 3 bases and J dropped 4; count of bases not matched to a gene: 6. The CDR3 runs 16 residues. Looked up from germline, CDR1 is SGHAT and CDR2 is FQNNGV. As DNA, the CDR3 is TGTGCCAGCAGCTTTCCTGACAGGGGGCTAGGAAACACCATATATTTT. It codes for CASSFPDRGLGNTIYF.

The chain's CDR3 is CASSWGKASHEQFF. The CDR3 nucleotides are TGTGCCAGCAGTTGGGGGAAGGCGAGCCATGAGCAGTTCTTC. The chain couples TRBV27 to TRBJ2-1; the D call may be TRBD1 or TRBD2 (5 bases each). Trimming took off 4 bases at V and 8 bases at J, with 15 bases between the two ends. This CDR3 has 14 amino acids. CDR1 and CDR2 from the germline V gene are MNHEY and SMNVEV (reference sequence).

In its sample, this clone was seen a few times. The V call is TRBV10-1, the J call TRBJ2-7; no firm D call. The CDR3 is 12 amino acids. CDR1 and CDR2 from the germline V gene are WNHNN and SYGVQD (reference sequence). V was trimmed by 6 bases and J by 2 bases, leaving 8 bases between them. CDR3 residues: CASRRTAYEQYF. DNA for the CDR3: TGCGCCAGCAGAAGAACAGCCTACGAGCAGTACTTC.

Written as DNA, the CDR3 is TGCGCCAGCAGCCAAGATCGGGGCGGCAGTCCGGACTATGGCTACACCTTC. It yields the protein CASSQDRGGSPDYGYTF. The J gene is TRBJ1-2, the V gene TRBV4-3, with TRBD1 as a possible D gene (5 bases). Germline V CDR1 and CDR2: LGHNA, YSLEER. Trimming pared 0 bases from V and 3 bases from J, leaving 17 bases between. The CDR3 spans 17 residues.